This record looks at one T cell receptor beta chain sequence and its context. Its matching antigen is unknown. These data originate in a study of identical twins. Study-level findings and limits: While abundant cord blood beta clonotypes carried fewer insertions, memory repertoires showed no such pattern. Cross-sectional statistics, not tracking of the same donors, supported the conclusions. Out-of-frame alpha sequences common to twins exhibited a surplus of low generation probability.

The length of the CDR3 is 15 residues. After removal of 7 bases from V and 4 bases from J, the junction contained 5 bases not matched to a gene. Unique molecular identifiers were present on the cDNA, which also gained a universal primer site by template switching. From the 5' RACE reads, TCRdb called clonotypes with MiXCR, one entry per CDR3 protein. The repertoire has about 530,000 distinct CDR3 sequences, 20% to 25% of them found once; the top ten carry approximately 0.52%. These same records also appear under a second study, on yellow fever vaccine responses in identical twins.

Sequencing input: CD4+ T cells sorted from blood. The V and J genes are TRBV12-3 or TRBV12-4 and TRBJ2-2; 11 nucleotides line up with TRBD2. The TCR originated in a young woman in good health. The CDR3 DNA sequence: TGTGCCAGCAACTTAGCGGGAGGGGGCACCGGGGAGCTGTTTTTT. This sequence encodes CASNLAGGGTGELFF.